This note documents a single TCR beta chain sequence. Trimming left V 5 bases short and J 4 bases short, with 9 bases between. The CDR3 extends over 13 amino acids. How the authors handled the data: Estimation of nucleated cell counts was performed using reference gene primer amplification. The method was immunoSEQ multiplex PCR; TCRdb's version includes in-frame clones alone and lacks a portion of them. The DNA gave D and trimming, while V, J and clone size come from that table. The data hold 95,000 to 150,000 clones, with about 90% observed a single time. This sample stems from a study of blood T cell repertoires in COVID-19. Across the whole study: The origin of the acute and convalescent COVID-19 samples was the United States, Italy and Spain. Nucleic acid was either cDNA or gDNA, and it came from T cells, B-cell-depleted T cells, or PBMCs.

V is TRBV12-3 or TRBV12-4 and J is TRBJ1-3; D not certain. Sample: peripheral blood. The TCR was taken from a woman in her seventies with acute or convalescent COVID-19. The CDR3 loop is CASSPPGGNTIYF. In DNA form, the CDR3 reads TGTGCCAGCAGTCCGCCCGGGGGAAACACCATATATTTT.